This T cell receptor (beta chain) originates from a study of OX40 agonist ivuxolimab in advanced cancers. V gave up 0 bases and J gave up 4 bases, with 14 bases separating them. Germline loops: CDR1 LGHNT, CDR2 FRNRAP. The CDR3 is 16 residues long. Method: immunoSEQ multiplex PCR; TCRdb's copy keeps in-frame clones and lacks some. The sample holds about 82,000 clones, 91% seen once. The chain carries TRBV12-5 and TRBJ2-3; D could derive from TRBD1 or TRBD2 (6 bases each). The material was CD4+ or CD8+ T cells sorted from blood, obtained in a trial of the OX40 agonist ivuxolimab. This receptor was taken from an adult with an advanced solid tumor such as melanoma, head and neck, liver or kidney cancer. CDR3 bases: TGTGCTAGTGGTTTGGTATTAGGGGGGACCCCAGATACGCAGTATTTT. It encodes CASGLVLGGTPDTQYF.